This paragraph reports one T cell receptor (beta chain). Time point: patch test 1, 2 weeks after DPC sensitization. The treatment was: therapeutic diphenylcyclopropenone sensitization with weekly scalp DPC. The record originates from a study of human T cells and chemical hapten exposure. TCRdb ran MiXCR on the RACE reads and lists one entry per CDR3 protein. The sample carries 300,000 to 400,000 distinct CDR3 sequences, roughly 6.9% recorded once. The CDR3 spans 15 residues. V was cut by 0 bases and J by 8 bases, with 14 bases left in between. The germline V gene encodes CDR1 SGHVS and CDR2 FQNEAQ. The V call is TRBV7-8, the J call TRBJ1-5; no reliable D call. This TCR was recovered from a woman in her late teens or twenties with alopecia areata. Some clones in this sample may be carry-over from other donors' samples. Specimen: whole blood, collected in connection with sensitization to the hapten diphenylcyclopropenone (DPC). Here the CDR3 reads CASSLAAGGLEPQHF. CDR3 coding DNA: TGTGCCAGCAGCTTAGCGGCAGGCGGTTTGGAGCCCCAGCATTTT.